This T cell receptor beta chain originates from a study of OX40 agonist ivuxolimab in advanced cancers. The overall study: Cohort: approximately 83% men, mean age about 60, aged about 20 to 90. Partial responses were seen in three patients, one with hepatocellular carcinoma and two with cutaneous melanoma.

Baseline was the first blood sampling point, followed by cycle 4 day 1 and cycle 7 day 1. The assay was immunoSEQ multiplex PCR, and TCRdb's table has in-frame clones only and misses some. The data contain about 79,000 clones, around 85% of them singletons. Study observations and caveats: The study observed clonal expansion of CD4+ and CD8+ blood T cells by week 6 at 0.1 to 3.0 mg/kg.

On this clone itself: Its antigen is not known.

The CDR3 loop spans 14 amino acids. In germline, CDR1 is GTSNPN, CDR2 SVGIG (reference sequence). The V end was cut by 0 bases, the J end by 0 bases, with 7 bases between. This chain uses TRBV30 with TRBJ2-3; D ambiguous. This sample comprised CD4+ or CD8+ T cells sorted from blood, obtained in a trial of the OX40 agonist ivuxolimab. The TCR was taken from an adult with an advanced solid tumor such as melanoma, head and neck, liver or kidney cancer. DNA of the CDR3: TGTGCCTGGAGTGTACCCGTAAGCACAGATACGCAGTATTTT. It encodes CAWSVPVSTDTQYF.